The 8 T cell receptor beta chains in this list originate from one sample, sequenced in a study of T cells after yellow fever vaccination. MiXCR was run by TCRdb on the 5' RACE reads, yielding one entry per CDR3 protein. The sample holds approximately 130,000 distinct CDR3 sequences, roughly 15% seen once. The specimen was CD8+ T cells sorted from PBMCs, collected 5 days after the yellow fever booster vaccination. The receptors originated from a man aged 18 to 35 who received the YFV17D yellow fever vaccine.

This clonotype was observed a few times. The chain is built from TRBV12-3 or TRBV12-4 and TRBJ1-6; the match to TRBD1 covers 8 bases. V was clipped by 5 bases and J by 10 bases; unmatched bases: 10. This CDR3 is 15 amino acids long. CDR3 region: CASSQADREVSPLHF. The CDR3 coding sequence is TGTGCCAGCAGTCAAGCGGACAGGGAGGTGTCACCCCTCCACTTT.

The chain carries TRBV4-1 and TRBJ1-1, with D unclear. V gave up 0 bases and J gave up 3 bases, with 5 bases separating them. The germline CDR1 and CDR2 sequences are MGHRA and YSYEKL. The CDR3 totals 13 residues. The CDR3 region is CASSQDLDTEAFF. CDR3 in DNA: TGCGCCAGCAGCCAAGATCTCGACACTGAAGCTTTCTTT.

The J gene is TRBJ2-5, the V gene TRBV27, with 9 bases matching TRBD1. The germline V gene has CDR1 MNHEY and CDR2 SMNVEV (reference sequence). The CDR3 loop spans 13 amino acids. With 6 bases clipped from V and 5 bases from J, the junction kept 4 bases outside the gene matches. DNA of the CDR3: TGTGCCAGCAGGCGGACAGGGGTGGAGACCCAGTACTTC. It yields the protein CASRRTGVETQYF.

The chain has TRBV7-6 and TRBJ2-3, with TRBD1 identical over 9 bases. Per germline, CDR1 SGHVS and CDR2 FNYEAQ. The CDR3 is made up of 15 amino acids. V lost 6 bases, J lost 3 bases, and 7 bases stayed unmatched. CDR3 sequence: CASSPGTGMTDTQYF. Here the CDR3 DNA reads TGTGCCAGCAGTCCCGGGACAGGGATGACAGATACGCAGTATTTT.

This rearrangement joins TRBV12-3 or TRBV12-4 to TRBJ2-5; 8 bases align to TRBD2. CDR3 length: 15 amino acids. V shed 10 bases and J 5 bases; nucleotides not matched to a gene: 15. The CDR3 DNA follows: TGTGCCACTGCGACATCCGGGGGGGCCGAGGAGACCCAGTACTTC. This encodes CATATSGGAEETQYF.

This clonotype was recorded a few times. The V call is TRBV28, the J call TRBJ1-2; no definite D call. The germline V gene has CDR1 MDHEN and CDR2 SYDVKM. This CDR3 is 16 amino acids long. V was shortened by 2 bases and J by 0 bases, with 13 bases between the two germline ends. CDR3 amino acids: CASSLRLWNANYGYTF. DNA of the CDR3: TGTGCCAGCAGTTTAAGGTTGTGGAATGCTAACTATGGCTACACCTTC.

This clonotype was seen a handful of times. The chain has TRBV15 and TRBJ1-5; possibly TRBD1 for D (5 bases). Per germline, CDR1 LNHNV and CDR2 YYDKDF (reference sequence). Trimming pared 1 base from V and 6 bases from J, leaving 13 bases between. The CDR3 spans 15 residues. The CDR3 protein is CATSRGGGLGQPQHF. The CDR3 region has the DNA TGTGCCACCAGCAGAGGCGGGGGTTTGGGTCAGCCCCAGCATTTT. The full variable domain, rest sourced from reference TRBV15 and TRBJ1-5, is DAMVIQNPRYQVTQFGKPVTLSCSQTLNHNVMYWYQQKSSQAPKLLFHYYDKDFNNEADTPDNFQSRRPNTSFCFLDIRSPGLGDTAMYLCATSRGGGLGQPQHFGDGTRLSIL.

The genes are TRBV7-9 and TRBJ2-1; D gene uncertain. The CDR3 consists of 16 residues. Deletions cut 5 bases from V and 0 bases from J, with 14 bases between. CDR1 is SEHNR, CDR2 FQNEAQ, per germline (reference sequence). The CDR3 loop is CASSPSLGSSYNEQFF. CDR3 bases: TGTGCCAGCAGCCCATCTTTGGGAAGCTCCTACAATGAGCAGTTCTTC.